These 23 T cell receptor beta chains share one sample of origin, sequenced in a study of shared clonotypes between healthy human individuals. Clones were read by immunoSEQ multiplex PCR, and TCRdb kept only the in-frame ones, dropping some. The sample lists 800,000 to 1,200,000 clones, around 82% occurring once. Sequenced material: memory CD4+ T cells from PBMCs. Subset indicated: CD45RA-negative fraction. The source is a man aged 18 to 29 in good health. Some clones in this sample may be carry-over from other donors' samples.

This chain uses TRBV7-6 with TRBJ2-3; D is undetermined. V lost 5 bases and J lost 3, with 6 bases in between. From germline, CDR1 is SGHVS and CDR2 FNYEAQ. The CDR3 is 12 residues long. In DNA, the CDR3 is TGTGCCAGCAGCCCCGGAACAGATACGCAGTATTTT. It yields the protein CASSPGTDTQYF. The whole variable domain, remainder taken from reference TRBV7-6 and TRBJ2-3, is GAGVSQSPRYKVTKRGQDVALRCDPISGHVSLYWYRQALGQGPEFLTYFNYEAQQDKSGLPNDRFSAERPEGSISTLTIQRTEQRDSAMYRCASSPGTDTQYFGPGTRLTVL.

The CDR3 region is CASSNYRGGGEKLFF. CDR3 nucleotides: TGTGCCAGTAGTAATTACAGGGGAGGAGGTGAAAAACTGTTTTTT. The chain is built from TRBV19 and TRBJ1-4; 7 positions match TRBD1. Trimming removed 4 bases from V and 7 bases from J; junction bases left unmatched: 9. In germline, CDR1 is LNHDA, CDR2 SQIVND (reference sequence). The CDR3 contains 15 residues.

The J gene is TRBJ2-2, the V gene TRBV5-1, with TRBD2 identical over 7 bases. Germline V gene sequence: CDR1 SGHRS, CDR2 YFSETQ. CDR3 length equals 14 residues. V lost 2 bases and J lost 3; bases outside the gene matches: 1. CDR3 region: CASSFLADTGELFF. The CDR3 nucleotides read TGCGCCAGCAGCTTCCTAGCGGACACCGGGGAGCTGTTTTTT.

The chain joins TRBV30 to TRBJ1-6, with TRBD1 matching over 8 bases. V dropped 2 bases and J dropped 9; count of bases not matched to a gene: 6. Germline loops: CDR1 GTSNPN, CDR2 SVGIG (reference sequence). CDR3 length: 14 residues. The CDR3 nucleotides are TGTGCCTGGAGTCGGAAGGGACAGGTTTCACCCCTCCACTTT. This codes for CAWSRKGQVSPLHF.

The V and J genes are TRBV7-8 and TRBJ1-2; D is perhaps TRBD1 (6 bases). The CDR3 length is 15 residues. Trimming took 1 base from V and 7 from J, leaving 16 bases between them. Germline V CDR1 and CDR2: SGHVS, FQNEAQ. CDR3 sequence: CASSLVGGAYSGYTF. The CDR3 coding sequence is TGTGCCAGCAGCTTAGTGGGGGGCGCCTATAGTGGCTACACCTTC.

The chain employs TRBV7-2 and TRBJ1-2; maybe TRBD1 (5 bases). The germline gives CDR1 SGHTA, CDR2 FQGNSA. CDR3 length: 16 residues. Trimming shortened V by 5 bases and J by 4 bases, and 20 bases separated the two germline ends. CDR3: CASSPGGGGGFYGYTF. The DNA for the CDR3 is TGTGCCAGCAGCCCTGGCGGGGGAGGTGGGTTCTATGGCTACACCTTC.

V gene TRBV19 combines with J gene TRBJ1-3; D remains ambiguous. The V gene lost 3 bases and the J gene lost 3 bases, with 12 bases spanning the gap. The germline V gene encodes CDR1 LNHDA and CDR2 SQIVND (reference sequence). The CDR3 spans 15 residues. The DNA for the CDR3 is TGTGCCAGTAGTATCAATTCCGGGCTTGGAAACACCATATATTTT. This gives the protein CASSINSGLGNTIYF.

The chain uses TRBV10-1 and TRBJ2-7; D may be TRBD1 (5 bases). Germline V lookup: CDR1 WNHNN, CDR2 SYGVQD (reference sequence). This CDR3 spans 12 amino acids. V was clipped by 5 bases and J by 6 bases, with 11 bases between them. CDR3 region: CASSTRVSEQYF. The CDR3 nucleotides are TGCGCCAGCAGTACCAGGGTTTCCGAGCAGTACTTC.

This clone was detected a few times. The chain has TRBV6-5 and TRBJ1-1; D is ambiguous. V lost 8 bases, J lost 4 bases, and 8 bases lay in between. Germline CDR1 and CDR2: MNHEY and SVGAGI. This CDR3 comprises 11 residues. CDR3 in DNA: TGTGCCAGCGGCAGAGGCACTGAAGCTTTCTTT. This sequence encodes CASGRGTEAFF.

Here the CDR3 DNA reads TGTGCCAGCAGCGTAGAACCCACGACAGGGGACACCCAGCAGTTCTTC. It encodes CASSVEPTTGDTQQFF. This chain connects TRBV9 to TRBJ2-1, with 8 bases fitting TRBD1. Germline V gives CDR1 SGDLS, CDR2 YYNGEE. Trimming removed 0 bases from V and 11 bases from J; junction bases left unmatched: 13. The CDR3 has 16 amino acids.

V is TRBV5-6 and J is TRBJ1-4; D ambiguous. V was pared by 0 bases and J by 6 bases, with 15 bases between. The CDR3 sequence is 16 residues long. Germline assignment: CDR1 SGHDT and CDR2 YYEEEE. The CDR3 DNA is TGTGCCAGCAGCTTGGCCCAGGTACGGAGGGATGAAAAACTGTTTTTT. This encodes CASSLAQVRRDEKLFF.

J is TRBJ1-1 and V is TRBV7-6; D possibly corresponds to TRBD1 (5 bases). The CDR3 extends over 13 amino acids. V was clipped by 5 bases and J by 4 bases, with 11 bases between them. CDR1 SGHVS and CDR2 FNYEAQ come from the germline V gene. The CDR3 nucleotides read TGTGCCAGCAGCACGGGACCGGGCACTGAAGCTTTCTTT. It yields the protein CASSTGPGTEAFF.

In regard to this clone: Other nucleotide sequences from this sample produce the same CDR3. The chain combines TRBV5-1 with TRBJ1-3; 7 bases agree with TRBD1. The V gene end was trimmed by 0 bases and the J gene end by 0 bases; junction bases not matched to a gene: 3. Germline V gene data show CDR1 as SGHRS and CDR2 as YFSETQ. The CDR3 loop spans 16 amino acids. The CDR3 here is CASSLAGQRSGNTIYF. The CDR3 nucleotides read TGCGCCAGCAGCTTGGCGGGACAGCGCTCTGGAAACACCATATATTTT.

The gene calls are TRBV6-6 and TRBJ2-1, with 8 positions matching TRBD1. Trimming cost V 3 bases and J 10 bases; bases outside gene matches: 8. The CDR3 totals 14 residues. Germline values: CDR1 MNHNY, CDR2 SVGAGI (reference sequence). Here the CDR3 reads CASSYGQGFWEQFF. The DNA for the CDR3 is TGTGCCAGCAGTTATGGACAGGGTTTTTGGGAGCAGTTCTTC.

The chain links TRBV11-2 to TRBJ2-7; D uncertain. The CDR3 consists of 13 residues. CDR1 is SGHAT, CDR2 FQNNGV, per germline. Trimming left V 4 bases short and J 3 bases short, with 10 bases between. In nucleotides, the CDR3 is TGTGCCAGCAGCTCCGACCTATACTACGAGCAGTACTTC. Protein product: CASSSDLYYEQYF.

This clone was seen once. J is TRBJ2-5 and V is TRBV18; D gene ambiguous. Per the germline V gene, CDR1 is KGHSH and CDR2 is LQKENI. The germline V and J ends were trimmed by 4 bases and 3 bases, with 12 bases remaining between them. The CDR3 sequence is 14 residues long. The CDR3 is CASSRTSREETQYF. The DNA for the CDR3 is TGTGCCAGCTCACGTACCAGCCGGGAAGAGACCCAGTACTTC.

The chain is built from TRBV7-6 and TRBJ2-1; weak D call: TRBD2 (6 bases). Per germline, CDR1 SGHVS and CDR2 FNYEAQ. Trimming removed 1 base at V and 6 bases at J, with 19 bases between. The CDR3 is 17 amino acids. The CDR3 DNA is TGTGCCAGCAGCTTAGAGAGGGACCGTGGGGGGTCCAATGAGCAGTTCTTC. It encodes CASSLERDRGGSNEQFF. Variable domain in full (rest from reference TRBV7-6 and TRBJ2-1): GAGVSQSPRYKVTKRGQDVALRCDPISGHVSLYWYRQALGQGPEFLTYFNYEAQQDKSGLPNDRFSAERPEGSISTLTIQRTEQRDSAMYRCASSLERDRGGSNEQFFGPGTRLTVL.

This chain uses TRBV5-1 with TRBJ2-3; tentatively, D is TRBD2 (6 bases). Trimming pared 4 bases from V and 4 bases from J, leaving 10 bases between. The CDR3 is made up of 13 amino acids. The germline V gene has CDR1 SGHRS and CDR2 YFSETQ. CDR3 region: CASSAGTSDTQYF. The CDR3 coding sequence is TGCGCCAGCAGCGCCGGGACTTCAGATACGCAGTATTTT.

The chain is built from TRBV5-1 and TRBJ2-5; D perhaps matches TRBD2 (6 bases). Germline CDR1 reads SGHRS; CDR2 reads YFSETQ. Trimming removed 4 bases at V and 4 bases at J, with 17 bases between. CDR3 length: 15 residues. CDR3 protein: CASSSGTPRRETQYF. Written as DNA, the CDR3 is TGCGCCAGCAGCAGTGGGACTCCAAGGAGAGAGACCCAGTACTTC.

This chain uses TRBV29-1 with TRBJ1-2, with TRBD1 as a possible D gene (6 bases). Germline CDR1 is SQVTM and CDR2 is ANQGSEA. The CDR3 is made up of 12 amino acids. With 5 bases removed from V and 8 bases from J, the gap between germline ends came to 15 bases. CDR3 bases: TGCAGCGTTCCGGGGGGGGCAGGCGGCTACACCTTC. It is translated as CSVPGGAGGYTF. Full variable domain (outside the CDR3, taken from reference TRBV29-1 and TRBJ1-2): SAVISQKPSRDICQRGTSLTIQCQVDSQVTMMFWYRQQPGQSLTLIATANQGSEATYESGFVIDKFPISRPNLTFSTLTVSNMSPEDSSIYLCSVPGGAGGYTFGSGTRLTVV.

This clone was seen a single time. The CDR3 region has the DNA TGTGCCAGCAGCCCCAAGGGGGGGTTCAACGAGCAGTACTTC. This encodes CASSPKGGFNEQYF. The V call is TRBV7-3, the J call TRBJ2-7; TRBD2 is a possible D gene (7 bases). Trimming took off 5 bases at V and 5 bases at J, with 16 bases between the two ends. Per the germline V gene, CDR1 is SGHTA and CDR2 is FQGTGA. This CDR3 comprises 14 residues.

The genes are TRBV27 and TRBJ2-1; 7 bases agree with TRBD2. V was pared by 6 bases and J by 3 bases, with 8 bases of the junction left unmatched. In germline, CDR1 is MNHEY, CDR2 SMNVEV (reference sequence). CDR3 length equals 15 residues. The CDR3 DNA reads TGTGCCAGCAGGCGGTCGACTAGCCTCTACAATGAGCAGTTCTTC. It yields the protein CASRRSTSLYNEQFF.

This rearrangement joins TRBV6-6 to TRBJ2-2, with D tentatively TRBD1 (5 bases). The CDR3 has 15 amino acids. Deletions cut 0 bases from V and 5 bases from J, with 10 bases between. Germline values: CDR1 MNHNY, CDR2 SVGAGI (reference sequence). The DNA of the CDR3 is TGTGCCAGCAGTTACTCGACAGCGTTTACCGGGGAGCTGTTTTTT. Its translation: CASSYSTAFTGELFF.